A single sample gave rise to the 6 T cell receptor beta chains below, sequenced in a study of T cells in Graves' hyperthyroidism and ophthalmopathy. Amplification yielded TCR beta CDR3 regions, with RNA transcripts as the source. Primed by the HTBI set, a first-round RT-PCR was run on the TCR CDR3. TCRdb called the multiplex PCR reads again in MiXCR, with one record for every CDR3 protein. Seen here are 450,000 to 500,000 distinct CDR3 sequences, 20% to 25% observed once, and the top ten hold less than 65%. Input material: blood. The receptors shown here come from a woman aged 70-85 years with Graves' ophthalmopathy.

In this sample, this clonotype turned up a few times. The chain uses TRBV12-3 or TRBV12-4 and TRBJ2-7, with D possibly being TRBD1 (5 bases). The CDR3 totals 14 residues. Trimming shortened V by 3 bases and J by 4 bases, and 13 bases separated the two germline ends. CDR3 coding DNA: TGTGCCAGCAGTTTTGGGCAGGGATATTACGAGCAGTACTTC. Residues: CASSFGQGYYEQYF.

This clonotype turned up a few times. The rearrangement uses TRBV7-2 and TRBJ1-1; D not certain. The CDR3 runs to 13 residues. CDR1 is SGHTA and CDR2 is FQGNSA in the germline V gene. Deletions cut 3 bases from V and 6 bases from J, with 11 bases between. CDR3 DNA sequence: TGTGCCAGCAGCTTTAGCTGGCAGCCTGAAGCTTTCTTT. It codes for CASSFSWQPEAFF. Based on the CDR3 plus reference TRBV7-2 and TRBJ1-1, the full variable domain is GAGVSQSPSNKVTEKGKDVELRCDPISGHTALYWYRQSLGQGLEFLIYFQGNSAPDKSGLPSDRFSAERTGGSVSTLTIQRTQQEDSAVYLCASSFSWQPEAFFGQGTRLTVV.

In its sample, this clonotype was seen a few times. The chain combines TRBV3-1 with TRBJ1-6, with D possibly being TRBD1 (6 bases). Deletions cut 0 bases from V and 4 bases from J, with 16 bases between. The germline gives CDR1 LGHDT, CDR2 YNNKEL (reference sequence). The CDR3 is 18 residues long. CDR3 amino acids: CASSQDMGGSTYNSPLHF. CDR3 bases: TGTGCCAGCAGCCAAGATATGGGGGGCAGTACTTATAATTCACCCCTCCACTTT.

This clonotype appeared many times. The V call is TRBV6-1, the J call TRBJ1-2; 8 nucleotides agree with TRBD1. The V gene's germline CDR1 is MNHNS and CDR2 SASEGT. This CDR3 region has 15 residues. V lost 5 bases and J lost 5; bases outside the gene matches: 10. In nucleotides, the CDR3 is TGTGCCAGCAGTCAGGACAGGGATTCCCGATATGGCTACACCTTC. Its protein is CASSQDRDSRYGYTF.

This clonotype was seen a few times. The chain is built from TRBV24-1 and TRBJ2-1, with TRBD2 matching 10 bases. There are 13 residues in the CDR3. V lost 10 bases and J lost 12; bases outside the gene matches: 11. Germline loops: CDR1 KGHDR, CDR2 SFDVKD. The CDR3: CATSPSGSHRQFF. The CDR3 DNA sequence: TGTGCCACTTCACCTAGCGGGAGTCACAGGCAGTTCTTC.

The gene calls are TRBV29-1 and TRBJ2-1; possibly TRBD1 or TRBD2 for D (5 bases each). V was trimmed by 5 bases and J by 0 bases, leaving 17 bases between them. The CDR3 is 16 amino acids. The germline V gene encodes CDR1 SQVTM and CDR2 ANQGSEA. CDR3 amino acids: CSVLASRENSYNEQFF. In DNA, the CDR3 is TGCAGCGTTTTGGCGTCCAGGGAGAACTCCTACAATGAGCAGTTCTTC.